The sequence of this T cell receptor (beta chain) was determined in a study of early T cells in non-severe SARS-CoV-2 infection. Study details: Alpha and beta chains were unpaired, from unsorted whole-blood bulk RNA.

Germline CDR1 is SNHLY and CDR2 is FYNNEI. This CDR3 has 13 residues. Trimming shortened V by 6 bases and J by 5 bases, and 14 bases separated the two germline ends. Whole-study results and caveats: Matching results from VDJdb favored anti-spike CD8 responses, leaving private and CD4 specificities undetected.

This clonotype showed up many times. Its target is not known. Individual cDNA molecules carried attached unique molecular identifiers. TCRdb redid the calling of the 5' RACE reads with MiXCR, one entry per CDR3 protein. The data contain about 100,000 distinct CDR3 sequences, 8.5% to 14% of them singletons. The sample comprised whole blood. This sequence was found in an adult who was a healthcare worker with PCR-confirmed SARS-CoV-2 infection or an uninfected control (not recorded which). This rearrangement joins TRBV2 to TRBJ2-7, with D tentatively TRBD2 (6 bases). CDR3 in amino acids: CASSKNRGDEQYF. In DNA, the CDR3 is TGTGCCAGCAGCAAAAATCGCGGGGACGAGCAGTACTTC.